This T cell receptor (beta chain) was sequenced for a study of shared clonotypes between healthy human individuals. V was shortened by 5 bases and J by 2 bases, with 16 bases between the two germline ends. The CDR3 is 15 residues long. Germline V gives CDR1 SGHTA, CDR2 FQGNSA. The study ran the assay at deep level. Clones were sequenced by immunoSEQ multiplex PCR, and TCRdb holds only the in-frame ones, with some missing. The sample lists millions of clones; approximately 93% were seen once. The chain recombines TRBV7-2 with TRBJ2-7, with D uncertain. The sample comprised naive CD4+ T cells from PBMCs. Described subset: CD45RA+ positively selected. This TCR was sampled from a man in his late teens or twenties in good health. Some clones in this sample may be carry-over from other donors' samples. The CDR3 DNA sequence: TGTGCCAGCAGCCCACATGCGATTAACCCCTACGAGCAGTACTTC. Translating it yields CASSPHAINPYEQYF.